The 9 T cell receptor beta chains given below trace back to one sample, sequenced in a study of cytomegalovirus exposure and HLA in healthy donors. Vbeta (60) and Jbeta (13) primers were used in the PCR. Some clones are missing from TCRdb's copy, which holds only in-frame ones; the method was immunoSEQ multiplex PCR. This sample has roughly 180,000 clones, with under 80% found just once. The material sequenced was PBMCs. The receptors were sampled from a woman in her 30s in good health and CMV-seropositive.

The table lists this clone with a count of one. The rearrangement links TRBV2 to TRBJ1-5; D remains ambiguous. This CDR3 spans 13 amino acids. Germline-derived CDR1 and CDR2 are SNHLY and FYNNEI. V dropped 7 bases and J dropped 9 bases, with 16 bases sitting between them. The CDR3 nucleotides read TGTGCCAGCAAGCGGACCGACATAGGGCCCCAGCATTTT. This translates into CASKRTDIGPQHF. Full variable domain (remainder filled in from reference TRBV2 and TRBJ1-5): EPEVTQTPSHQVTQMGQEVILRCVPISNHLYFYWYRQILGQKVEFLVSFYNNEISEKSEIFDDQFSVERPDGSNFTLKIRSTKLEDSAMYFCASKRTDIGPQHFGDGTRLSIL.

The V and J genes are TRBV5-6 and TRBJ2-7; 11 bases align to TRBD2. Germline loops: CDR1 SGHDT, CDR2 YYEEEE. Losses at the gene ends were 4 bases for V and 7 bases for J; bases not matched to a gene: 16. The CDR3 is 17 amino acids. CDR3 protein: CASSLFPSSGGTREQYF. CDR3 in DNA: TGTGCCAGCAGCCTATTTCCGTCTAGCGGGGGGACGAGGGAGCAGTACTTC. The full variable domain, with the rest looked up from reference TRBV5-6 and TRBJ2-7, is DAGVTQSPTHLIKTRGQQVTLRCSPKSGHDTVSWYQQALGQGPQFIFQYYEEEERQRGNFPDRFSGHQFPNYSSELNVNALLLGDSALYLCASSLFPSSGGTREQYFGPGTRLTVT.

This clone was counted a few times. J is TRBJ2-5 and V is TRBV5-1; 11 bases fit TRBD1. The ends lost 4 bases at V and 5 bases at J; junction bases unmatched: 7. This CDR3 comprises 15 residues. Germline V gene sequence: CDR1 SGHRS, CDR2 YFSETQ. The CDR3 here is CASSGGQGGDETQYF. The CDR3 DNA reads TGCGCCAGCAGCGGGGGACAGGGGGGCGATGAGACCCAGTACTTC.

In its sample, this clone was seen a few times. The rearrangement uses TRBV18 and TRBJ2-5; the match to TRBD1 covers 8 bases. J gave up 1 base and V 2 bases, and 6 bases lay outside the gene matches. Germline values: CDR1 KGHSH, CDR2 LQKENI. There are 16 residues in the CDR3. The CDR3 reads CASSPKGQAGQETQYF. DNA of the CDR3: TGTGCCAGCTCACCAAAGGGACAGGCGGGCCAAGAGACCCAGTACTTC.

The chain joins TRBV10-2 to TRBJ1-2; no firm D call. The CDR3 spans 14 residues. Germline loops: CDR1 WSHSY, CDR2 SAAADI. The germline V and J ends were trimmed by 2 bases and 1 base, with 8 bases remaining between them. The CDR3 spells CASSERESNYGYTF. The CDR3 nucleotides read TGCGCCAGCAGTGAGCGGGAGAGTAACTATGGCTACACCTTC.

The rearrangement links TRBV7-9 to TRBJ1-2, with 7 bases aligning to TRBD1. The V segment lost 1 base and the J segment 3 bases; nucleotides outside the gene matches: 8. The CDR3 is made up of 16 amino acids. The germline V gene encodes CDR1 SEHNR and CDR2 FQNEAQ (reference sequence). The DNA for the CDR3 is TGTGCCAGCAGCTTAGGGACAGGACCTCCATACTATGGCTACACCTTC. Its protein product is CASSLGTGPPYYGYTF.

V is TRBV28 and J is TRBJ2-7, with 9 bases aligning to TRBD1. Germline trimming cut 4 bases from V and 4 bases from J; bases unmatched to any gene: 5. The CDR3 is 14 residues long. Germline CDR1 reads MDHEN; CDR2 reads SYDVKM. The CDR3 loop reads CASSSAGTGYEQYF. The CDR3 region has the DNA TGTGCCAGCAGTTCCGCCGGGACAGGGTACGAGCAGTACTTC.

As to this clone: An end of the junction differs from the germline gene, which may be a read error. V usage is TRBV6-1 and J usage is TRBJ1-5; TRBD1 aligns across 7 bases. Germline CDR1 reads MNHNS; CDR2 reads SASEGT. This CDR3 is 14 amino acids long. CDR3 region: CASREGGVGQPQHF. The DNA for the CDR3 is TGTGCCAGCAGGGAAGGGGGCGTTGGTCAGCCCCAGCATTTT.

The gene calls are TRBV7-9 and TRBJ2-7; possibly TRBD1 for D (5 bases). The CDR3 totals 11 residues. The ends were cut back, 5 bases at V and 6 bases at J, with 8 bases in the middle. Germline lookup yields CDR1 SEHNR and CDR2 FQNEAQ (reference sequence). CDR3 DNA: TGTGCCAGCAGCCTGGGGCCCGAGCAGTACTTC. Amino acid sequence: CASSLGPEQYF.